This T cell receptor beta chain was sequenced during a study of T cell responses to AZD1222 COVID-19 vaccine. The CDR3 totals 14 residues. V lost 4 bases to trimming and J lost 2 bases, with 11 bases between them. The germline V gene encodes CDR1 KGHSH and CDR2 LQKENI. Study-level points and caveats: Increased Spike-specific TCR breadth and depth were observed after two AZD1222 doses. Unmutated variant regions are reportedly the target of nearly half of TCRs that are spike-specific.

This clone has only one observation. Antigen: not known. Profiling relied on immunoSEQ multiplex PCR, and the TCRdb table lists in-frame clones only, not all of them. The data contain nearly 110,000 clones, about 93% of them singletons. The sequence came from an adult in good health. The J gene is TRBJ1-2, the V gene TRBV18; no firm D call. The input for sequencing was peripheral blood, taken on day 0 of AZD1222 vaccination. The CDR3 DNA sequence: TGTGCCAGCTCACGGCAGCAAGCAAACTATGGCTACACCTTC. Protein: CASSRQQANYGYTF.